This section outlines one TCR beta chain sequence together with its context. Its antigen remains unknown. The germline gives CDR1 MNHEY, CDR2 SVGAGI. The CDR3 runs 15 residues. V was cut by 7 bases and J by 2 bases, with 15 bases left in between. TCRdb analysed the reads with MiXCR anew, one entry per CDR3 protein. The data hold roughly 150,000 distinct CDR3 sequences, with about a fifth observed a single time. The data originate from a study of T cell repertoires in cytomegalovirus infection. Study-level findings and limits: Clonotype analysis showed dominance of the ex vivo response by HLA-C-restricted CMV-specific TCR beta clonotypes.

This chain joins TRBV6-5 and TRBJ1-3, with no clear D. The specimen was CD8+ T cells from cultured PBMCs, collected from culture after CMV antigen stimulation. The clonotype comes from a human donor in good health (CMV status not recorded). Some clones in this sample may be carry-over from other donors' samples. CDR3: CASKSIGDTGNTIYF. CDR3 nucleotides: TGTGCCAGCAAAAGTATCGGGGATACTGGAAACACCATATATTTT.